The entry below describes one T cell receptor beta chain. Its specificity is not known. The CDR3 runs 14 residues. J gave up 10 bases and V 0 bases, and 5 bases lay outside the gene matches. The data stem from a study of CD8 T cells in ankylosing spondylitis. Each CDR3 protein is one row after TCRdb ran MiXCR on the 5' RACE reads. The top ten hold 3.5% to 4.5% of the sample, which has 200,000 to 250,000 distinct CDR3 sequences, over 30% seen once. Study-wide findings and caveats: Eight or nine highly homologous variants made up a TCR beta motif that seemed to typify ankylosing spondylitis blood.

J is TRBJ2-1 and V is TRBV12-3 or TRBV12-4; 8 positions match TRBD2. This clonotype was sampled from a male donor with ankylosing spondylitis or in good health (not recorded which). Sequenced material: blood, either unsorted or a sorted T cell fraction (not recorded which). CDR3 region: CASSLARGEREQFF. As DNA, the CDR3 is TGTGCCAGCAGTTTAGCGCGGGGGGAGAGGGAGCAGTTCTTC.